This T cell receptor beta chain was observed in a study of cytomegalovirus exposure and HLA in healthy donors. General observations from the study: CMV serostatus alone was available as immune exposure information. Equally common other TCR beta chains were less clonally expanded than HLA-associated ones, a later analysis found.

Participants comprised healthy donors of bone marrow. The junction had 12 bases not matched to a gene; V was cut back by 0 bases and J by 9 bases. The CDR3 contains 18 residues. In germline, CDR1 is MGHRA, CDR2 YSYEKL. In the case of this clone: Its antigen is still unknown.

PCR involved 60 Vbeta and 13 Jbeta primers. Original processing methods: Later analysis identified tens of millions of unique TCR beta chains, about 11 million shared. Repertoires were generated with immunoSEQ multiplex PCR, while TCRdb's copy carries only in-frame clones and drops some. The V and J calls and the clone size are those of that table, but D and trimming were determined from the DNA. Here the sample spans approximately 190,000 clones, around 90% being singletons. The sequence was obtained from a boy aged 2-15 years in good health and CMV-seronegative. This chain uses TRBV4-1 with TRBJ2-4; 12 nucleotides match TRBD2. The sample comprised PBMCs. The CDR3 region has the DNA TGCGCCAGCAGCCAAGAGGCTAGCGGGAGGGCCCGGGATGGCATTCAGTACTTC. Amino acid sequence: CASSQEASGRARDGIQYF.